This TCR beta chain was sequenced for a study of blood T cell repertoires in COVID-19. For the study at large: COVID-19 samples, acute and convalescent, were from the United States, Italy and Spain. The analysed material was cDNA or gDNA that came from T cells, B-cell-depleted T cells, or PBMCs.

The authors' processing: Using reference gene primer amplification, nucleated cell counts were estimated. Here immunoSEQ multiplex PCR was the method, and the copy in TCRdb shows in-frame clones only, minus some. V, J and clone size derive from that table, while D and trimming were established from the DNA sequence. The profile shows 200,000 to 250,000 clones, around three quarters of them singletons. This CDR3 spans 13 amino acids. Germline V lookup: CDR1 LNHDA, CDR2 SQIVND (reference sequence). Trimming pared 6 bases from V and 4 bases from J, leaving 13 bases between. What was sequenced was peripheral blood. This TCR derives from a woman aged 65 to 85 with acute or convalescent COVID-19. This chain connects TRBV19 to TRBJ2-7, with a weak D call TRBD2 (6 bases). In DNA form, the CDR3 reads TGTGCCAGTAGCCGGACGGAGGGGTACGAGCAGTACTTC. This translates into CASSRTEGYEQYF.